What follows are 26 T cell receptor beta chains derived from one specimen sequenced in a study of OX40 agonist ivuxolimab in advanced cancers. The protocol was immunoSEQ multiplex PCR, while the TCRdb copy is restricted to in-frame clones and leaves out a portion. This table holds over 20,000 clones, over 80% found once. The specimen was CD4+ or CD8+ T cells sorted from blood, collected in a trial of the OX40 agonist ivuxolimab. These TCRs come from an adult with an advanced solid tumor such as melanoma, head and neck, liver or kidney cancer.

CDR3 nucleotides: TGTGCCAGCAGTCTGTTCGGGGCTGAAGCTTTCTTT. This translates into CASSLFGAEAFF. The V and J genes are TRBV27 and TRBJ1-1; D call uncertain. Trimming left V 5 bases short and J 6 bases short, with 10 bases between. CDR1 is MNHEY and CDR2 is SMNVEV in the germline V gene (reference sequence). The CDR3 covers 12 residues.

V usage is TRBV5-4 and J usage is TRBJ2-7, with 10 bases lining up with TRBD2. The V segment lost 4 bases and the J segment 5 bases; nucleotides outside the gene matches: 18. CDR3 length: 18 amino acids. The germline CDR1 and CDR2 sequences are SGHNT and YYREEE (reference sequence). CDR3 nucleotide sequence: TGTGCCAGCAGCAGCCCTGGGCTAGCGGGAGACGGGCTCCACGAGCAGTACTTC. As protein: CASSSPGLAGDGLHEQYF. Combining the CDR3 with reference TRBV5-4 and TRBJ2-7 gives the whole variable domain ETGVTQSPTHLIKTRGQQVTLRCSSQSGHNTVSWYQQALGQGPQFIFQYYREEENGRGNFPPRFSGLQFPNYSSELNVNALELDDSALYLCASSSPGLAGDGLHEQYFGPGTRLTVT.

This clone was seen only once. The chain combines TRBV11-2 with TRBJ1-1; 7 bases agree with TRBD1. The CDR3 has 13 amino acids. Germline lookup yields CDR1 SGHAT and CDR2 FQNNGV. J lost 4 bases, V lost 8 bases, and 7 bases had no gene match. The chain's CDR3 is CASRRGRSTEAFF. The CDR3 bases are TGTGCCAGCCGTAGGGGGCGAAGCACTGAAGCTTTCTTT.

This sequence joins TRBV15 and TRBJ1-6, with D perhaps TRBD1 (6 bases). This CDR3 has 17 residues. Germline lookup yields CDR1 LNHNV and CDR2 YYDKDF (reference sequence). With 2 bases removed from V and 4 bases from J, the gap between germline ends came to 15 bases. CDR3 bases: TGTGCCACCAGCAGAAACTCAGGGGCGTCTTATAATTCACCCCTCCACTTT. As protein: CATSRNSGASYNSPLHF.

This chain links TRBV28 with TRBJ2-1; D gene ambiguous. This CDR3 spans 15 amino acids. Germline-derived CDR1 and CDR2 are MDHEN and SYDVKM. V lost 2 bases, J lost 1 base, and 9 bases lay in between. The CDR3 coding sequence is TGTGCCAGCAGTTTAATGGTAGCTTCCTACAATGAGCAGTTCTTC. Protein product: CASSLMVASYNEQFF. The full variable domain, rest sourced from reference TRBV28 and TRBJ2-1, is DVKVTQSSRYLVKRTGEKVFLECVQDMDHENMFWYRQDPGLGLRLIYFSYDVKMKEKGDIPEGYSVSREKKERFSLILESASTNQTSMYLCASSLMVASYNEQFFGPGTRLTVL.

The rearrangement links TRBV27 to TRBJ2-7; the match to TRBD2 covers 14 bases. Per germline, CDR1 MNHEY and CDR2 SMNVEV (reference sequence). Trimming at V came to 6 bases and at J to 2 bases, leaving 6 bases not matched to a gene. This CDR3 has 16 residues. CDR3 in DNA: TGTGCCAGCAGCCGACGACTAGCGGGAGGGCCCTACGAGCAGTACTTC. This gives the protein CASSRRLAGGPYEQYF.

The chain carries TRBV7-8 and TRBJ1-5; D possibly corresponds to TRBD1 (6 bases). The germline CDR1 and CDR2 sequences are SGHVS and FQNEAQ. Trimming pared 1 base from V and 7 bases from J, leaving 11 bases between. The CDR3 sequence is 14 residues long. The CDR3 coding sequence is TGTGCCAGCAGCTTAGAAGGGGGGGTCCAGCCCCAGCATTTT. This gives the protein CASSLEGGVQPQHF.

The sample holds one count of this clone. This rearrangement joins TRBV28 to TRBJ2-5; 9 bases match TRBD1. The J call is in doubt because the DNA end fits TRBJ2-7 better. The CDR3 sequence is 14 residues long. Germline V gene lookup returns CDR1 MDHEN and CDR2 SYDVKM. Written as DNA, the CDR3 is TGTGCCAGCAGTTTAGGACAGGGGAGCTACGAGCAGTACTTC. Translating it yields CASSLGQGSYEQYF.

This clone was picked up a small number of times. The V and J genes are TRBV27 and TRBJ2-4; possible D gene TRBD2, 6 bases. Germline CDR1 and CDR2: MNHEY and SMNVEV (reference sequence). CDR3 length equals 14 residues. The V and J ends lost 3 bases and 2 bases respectively, with 8 bases between them. CDR3 protein: CASSLGGPKNIQYF. The CDR3 DNA sequence: TGTGCCAGCAGTTTGGGGGGTCCCAAAAACATTCAGTACTTC.

This clone was detected once. The V call is TRBV29-1, the J call TRBJ2-7; 7 bases are shared with TRBD2. The CDR3 totals 10 residues. Germline V gene sequence: CDR1 SQVTM, CDR2 ANQGSEA. The ends lost 4 bases at V and 6 bases at J; junction bases unmatched: 0. The CDR3 sequence: CSVGGGEQYF. The CDR3, as DNA: TGCAGCGTTGGCGGGGGCGAGCAGTACTTC.

The V gene is TRBV7-9, the J gene TRBJ1-1; tentatively, D is TRBD1 (6 bases). Germline lookup yields CDR1 SEHNR and CDR2 FQNEAQ (reference sequence). The CDR3 has 14 amino acids. V gave up 1 base and J gave up 1 base, with 7 bases separating them. The CDR3 coding sequence is TGTGCCAGCAGCTTAGAGGGGGGGAACACTGAAGCTTTCTTT. It translates to CASSLEGGNTEAFF.

V gene TRBV11-1 combines with J gene TRBJ2-1; no definite D call. Trimming cost V 5 bases and J 7 bases, with 15 bases left between them. From germline, CDR1 is SGHAT and CDR2 FQDESV (reference sequence). This CDR3 comprises 14 residues. The CDR3 loop is CASSRILLWNEQFF. CDR3 bases: TGTGCCAGCAGCCGGATCTTACTGTGGAATGAGCAGTTCTTC. Supplemented by reference TRBV11-1 and TRBJ2-1, the full variable domain reads EAEVAQSPRYKITEKSQAVAFWCDPISGHATLYWYRQILGQGPELLVQFQDESVVDDSQLPKDRFSAERLKGVDSTLKIQPAELGDSAMYLCASSRILLWNEQFFGPGTRLTVL.

The J gene is TRBJ2-3, the V gene TRBV5-1, with D unresolved. The germline V gene has CDR1 SGHRS and CDR2 YFSETQ. V shed 2 bases and J shed 0 bases, with 7 bases lying between them. This CDR3 has 14 residues. CDR3 sequence (DNA): TGCGCCAGCAGCTTACCCACTAGCACAGATACGCAGTATTTT. Protein product: CASSLPTSTDTQYF.

The chain joins TRBV19 to TRBJ1-5; no clear D gene. The CDR3 consists of 16 residues. Per the germline V gene, CDR1 is LNHDA and CDR2 is SQIVND (reference sequence). Trimming shortened V by 5 bases and J by 0 bases, and 14 bases separated the two germline ends. CDR3 loop: CASSSWTDYSNQPQHF. CDR3 in DNA: TGTGCCAGTAGTTCCTGGACGGATTATAGCAATCAGCCCCAGCATTTT.

The chain recombines TRBV9 with TRBJ1-2; D is ambiguous. This CDR3 is 15 amino acids long. Trimming cost V 0 bases and J 6 bases, with 15 bases left between them. Looked up from germline, CDR1 is SGDLS and CDR2 is YYNGEE. This CDR3 is CASSVEANVWDGYTF. The CDR3 region has the DNA TGTGCCAGCAGCGTAGAGGCTAACGTGTGGGATGGCTACACCTTC.

This sequence joins TRBV7-9 and TRBJ1-1; the D gene is possibly TRBD1 (5 bases). The CDR3 length is 15 residues. The V gene's germline CDR1 is SEHNR and CDR2 FQNEAQ (reference sequence). V was shortened by 7 bases and J by 0 bases, with 15 bases between the two germline ends. CDR3 bases: TGTGCCAGCACCGAGCGGGGGGTTTTGAACACTGAAGCTTTCTTT. Its translation is CASTERGVLNTEAFF.

The V call is TRBV5-6, the J call TRBJ2-4; a weak D match, TRBD2 (6 bases). V gave up 1 base and J gave up 8 bases, with 13 bases separating them. The CDR3 is 14 residues long. Germline values: CDR1 SGHDT, CDR2 YYEEEE. This CDR3 reads CASSLQARGDIQYF. CDR3 sequence (DNA): TGTGCCAGCAGCTTGCAGGCGCGGGGAGACATTCAGTACTTC. Variable domain in full (rest from reference TRBV5-6 and TRBJ2-4): DAGVTQSPTHLIKTRGQQVTLRCSPKSGHDTVSWYQQALGQGPQFIFQYYEEEERQRGNFPDRFSGHQFPNYSSELNVNALLLGDSALYLCASSLQARGDIQYFGAGTRLSVL.

The CDR3 loop is CASSSGTTYEQYF. The CDR3 nucleotides read TGTGCCAGCAGCTCGGGGACAACCTACGAGCAGTACTTC. V usage is TRBV11-2 and J usage is TRBJ2-7, with D perhaps matching TRBD1 (6 bases). V was cut by 4 bases and J by 2 bases, with 9 bases left in between. Germline-derived CDR1 and CDR2 are SGHAT and FQNNGV. The CDR3 contains 13 residues. The whole variable domain, remainder taken from reference TRBV11-2 and TRBJ2-7, is EAGVAQSPRYKIIEKRQSVAFWCNPISGHATLYWYQQILGQGPKLLIQFQNNGVVDDSQLPKDRFSAERLKGVDSTLKIQPAKLEDSAVYLCASSSGTTYEQYFGPGTRLTVT.

V usage is TRBV2 and J usage is TRBJ2-7; TRBD1 matches 7 bases. V dropped 6 bases and J dropped 3; count of bases not matched to a gene: 8. This CDR3 spans 14 amino acids. Germline values: CDR1 SNHLY, CDR2 FYNNEI. CDR3 in amino acids: CASSKGTADYEQYF. In nucleotides, the CDR3 is TGTGCCAGCAGCAAAGGGACAGCCGACTACGAGCAGTACTTC.

This clone was counted a single time. The J gene is TRBJ1-2, the V gene TRBV5-5; TRBD1 is a possible D gene (5 bases). Per germline, CDR1 SGHKS and CDR2 YYEKEE (reference sequence). The CDR3 spans 12 residues. Trimming stripped 4 bases from V and 7 bases from J, with 11 bases between. CDR3 DNA sequence: TGTGCCAGCAGCCCCGGAGGGGCTGGCTACACCTTC. Translating it yields CASSPGGAGYTF.

J is TRBJ1-2 and V is TRBV9; no clear D. CDR3 length: 14 amino acids. Trimming removed 3 bases at V and 3 bases at J, with 12 bases between. Germline V gives CDR1 SGDLS, CDR2 YYNGEE. The CDR3 nucleotides read TGTGCCAGCAGCGCCGGCCGGGAATACTATGGCTACACCTTC. Translation gives CASSAGREYYGYTF.

The gene calls are TRBV6-1 and TRBJ2-7, with D uncertain. The V and J ends lost 0 bases and 2 bases respectively, with 17 bases between them. The CDR3 runs to 17 residues. Germline CDR1 is MNHNS and CDR2 is SASEGT. CDR3 coding DNA: TGTGCCAGCAGTGAAGCTCTCCGCTGGGGTCGGCCCTACGAGCAGTACTTC. Its protein product is CASSEALRWGRPYEQYF.

By sample share, this clone is medium-sized. The genes are TRBV28 and TRBJ1-6; D possibly corresponds to TRBD1 (5 bases). Germline V CDR1 and CDR2: MDHEN, SYDVKM. Trimming removed 5 bases at V and 3 bases at J, with 20 bases between. The CDR3 is 18 amino acids. CDR3 bases: TGTGCCAGCAGTCCCATCTCCGGGACCCTGGTCTATAATTCACCCCTCCACTTT. It specifies CASSPISGTLVYNSPLHF.

The V and J genes are TRBV27 and TRBJ2-1, with D possibly TRBD2 on 6 matching bases. The ends were cut back, 3 bases at V and 4 bases at J, with 7 bases in the middle. The CDR3 is 13 residues long. Looked up from germline, CDR1 is MNHEY and CDR2 is SMNVEV (reference sequence). The CDR3 region is CASSLGLYNEQFF. CDR3 nucleotides: TGTGCCAGCAGTTTGGGACTTTACAATGAGCAGTTCTTC.

This clone is a singleton in its sample. The CDR3, as DNA: TGTGCCAGCAGTTACGGACTAGCGGGGTTCGGAAATGAGCAGTTCTTC. Translation gives CASSYGLAGFGNEQFF. The rearrangement links TRBV6-6 to TRBJ2-1, with 12 bases aligning to TRBD2. V was pared by 2 bases and J by 7 bases, with 6 bases of the junction left unmatched. The germline V gene has CDR1 MNHNY and CDR2 SVGAGI (reference sequence). CDR3 length equals 16 residues.

J is TRBJ1-2 and V is TRBV4-2; the match to TRBD1 covers 8 bases. There are 17 residues in the CDR3. The V gene's germline CDR1 is LGHNA and CDR2 YNFKEQ. With 0 bases clipped from V and 1 base from J, the junction kept 7 bases outside the gene matches. The CDR3 spells CASSQEGQGYGNYGYTF. In nucleotides, the CDR3 is TGTGCCAGCAGCCAAGAAGGACAGGGATACGGTAACTATGGCTACACCTTC.